Listed below are T cell receptor beta chains from one sample, sequenced in a study of somatic mutations in cytotoxic T cells in rheumatoid arthritis. The protocol was immunoSEQ multiplex PCR, while the TCRdb copy is restricted to in-frame clones and leaves out a portion. In the table there are 6,500 to 7,500 clones, roughly 77% of which are singletons. Sequenced input: CD8+ T cells sorted from blood. These receptors were obtained from an adult with rheumatoid arthritis. CDR3s include the opening cysteine and the closing phenylalanine or tryptophan. The order of the fields is J gene, clone size, V gene, D gene, CDR3 protein, CDR3 DNA. The D gene is left open where the match is weak. Size is stated for part of the rows, as once, few or many counts, or as a class when the clone is expanded.

TRBJ2-5 once TRBV19 - CASSMSRGETQYF TGTGCCAGTAGTATGTCAAGGGGCGAGACCCAGTACTTC
TRBJ1-1 - TRBV10-3 - CAISVGVGRIENTEAFF TGTGCCATCAGTGTCGGGGTGGGGCGCATCGAGAACACTGAAGCTTTCTTT
TRBJ1-4 large TRBV4-2 - CASSQGSNEKLFF TGTGCCAGCAGCCAAGGATCTAATGAAAAACTGTTTTTT
TRBJ1-2 - TRBV2 - CASRGRQRNYGYTF TGTGCCAGCAGGGGACGACAGAGGAACTATGGCTACACCTTC
TRBJ2-3 - TRBV11-2 TRBD2 CATAASGATTDTQYF TGTGCCACGGCGGCTAGCGGGGCCACCACAGATACGCAGTATTTT
TRBJ2-5 - TRBV4-1 - CASSQPTDQETQYF TGCGCCAGCAGCCAACCGACAGACCAAGAGACCCAGTACTTC
TRBJ1-1 once TRBV7-9 - CASGKTGRTEAFF TGTGCCAGCGGGAAGACCGGACGCACTGAAGCTTTCTTT
TRBJ2-3 - TRBV5-1 - CASGKLADTQYF TGCGCCAGCGGGAAGCTGGCAGATACGCAGTATTTT
TRBJ2-5 - TRBV29-1 TRBD2 CSVEFAGGPLETQYF TGCAGCGTTGAGTTTGCGGGGGGGCCCTTAGAGACCCAGTACTTC
TRBJ2-5 - TRBV28 TRBD2 CASLGRLAGLQETQYF TGTGCCAGCCTTGGCCGACTAGCGGGGCTCCAAGAGACCCAGTACTTC
TRBJ1-2 - TRBV5-1 TRBD1 CASSLGTGPNYGYTF TGCGCCAGCAGCCTAGGGACAGGTCCCAACTATGGCTACACCTTC
TRBJ2-3 - TRBV7-9 - CASSLAVWFGTDTQYF TGTGCCAGCAGCTTAGCCGTTTGGTTTGGCACAGATACGCAGTATTTT
TRBJ1-2 - TRBV7-2 TRBD1 CASSPGTGRVSYTF TGTGCCAGCAGCCCGGGGACAGGGAGGGTCAGCTACACCTTC
TRBJ2-1 - TRBV5-1 TRBD2 CASSFGGRGGEEQFF TGCGCCAGCAGCTTCGGGGGTCGCGGGGGAGAAGAGCAGTTCTTC
TRBJ1-6 once TRBV10-3 - CAIFDSGGRAPLHF TGTGCCATCTTCGATTCGGGGGGGCGAGCACCCCTCCACTTT
TRBJ1-2 - TRBV25-1 - CASSQPENYGYTF TGTGCCAGCAGTCAGCCAGAAAACTATGGCTACACCTTC
TRBJ2-1 - TRBV9 TRBD2 CASSEWGTRGGRVNEQFF TGTGCCAGCAGCGAGTGGGGGACTCGGGGGGGCCGTGTAAATGAGCAGTTCTTC
TRBJ2-7 - TRBV5-1 - CASSLEGQEIYEQYF TGCGCCAGCAGCTTGGAAGGGCAGGAAATCTACGAGCAGTACTTC
TRBJ1-1 - TRBV6-5 - CASIRLGTVNTEAFF TGTGCCAGCATAAGACTCGGGACGGTGAACACTGAAGCTTTCTTT
TRBJ1-6 - TRBV28 TRBD1 CASSPTFPDRGGSPLHF TGTGCCAGCAGTCCGACTTTCCCTGACAGGGGCGGTTCACCCCTCCACTTT
TRBJ1-2 once TRBV19 TRBD1 CASSPIRDSHYGYTF TGTGCCAGTAGCCCAATCCGGGACAGCCACTATGGCTACACCTTC
TRBJ1-5 - TRBV7-7 TRBD1 CASSLSGQLNQPQHF TGTGCCAGCAGCTTATCGGGACAGCTCAATCAGCCCCAGCATTTT
TRBJ2-2 - TRBV19 TRBD1 CASSMPRGTGELFF TGTGCCAGTAGTATGCCCAGGGGGACCGGGGAGCTGTTTTTT
TRBJ2-1 - TRBV9 - CASSFRGNEQFF TGTGCCAGCAGCTTTAGAGGGAATGAGCAGTTCTTC
TRBJ2-5 - TRBV10-3 TRBD2 CAISAGLAGGVSETQYF TGTGCCATCAGTGCCGGACTAGCGGGGGGGGTTAGCGAGACCCAGTACTTC
TRBJ2-2 - TRBV11-2 - CASSPIQGSNTGELFF TGTGCCAGCAGCCCTATACAGGGATCGAACACCGGGGAGCTGTTTTTT
TRBJ1-6 - TRBV27 TRBD1 CASSYWDRPHSPLHF TGTGCCAGCAGCTACTGGGACAGGCCCCATTCACCCCTCCACTTT
TRBJ2-2 - TRBV7-9 - CASSWTDGELFF TGTGCCAGCAGCTGGACAGACGGGGAGCTGTTTTTT
TRBJ1-5 - TRBV6-6 TRBD1 CASSRTGVSVLQPQHF TGTGCCAGCAGCCGAACAGGGGTATCAGTACTCCAGCCCCAGCATTTT